The clone carrying this T cell receptor beta chain has only a few counts. Its matching antigen is unknown. This sample was included in a study of T cells after yellow fever vaccination. Study findings and constraints: Reappearance after the booster was seen for most primary-vaccination clones, at around 95% CD4 and around 90% CD8. Shared CD4/CD8 clonotypes were a small share, likely from convergent recombination.

Making TCR cDNA involved 5'RACE template switching, which added UMIs and a universal primer site. TCRdb ran MiXCR on the 5' RACE reads and lists one entry per CDR3 protein. The repertoire holds 200,000 to 300,000 distinct CDR3 sequences, under 15% seen once, with roughly 0.5% in the top ten. Germline V gene sequence: CDR1 SGHTA, CDR2 FQGNSA. The CDR3 runs 15 residues. V was clipped by 1 base and J by 4 bases; unmatched bases: 3. The rearrangement joins TRBV7-2 to TRBJ2-7; 11 bases agree with TRBD1. The TCR was taken from a man aged 30 to 45 who received the YFV17D yellow fever vaccine. The source material was CD4+ T cells sorted from PBMCs, sampled 45 days after the yellow fever booster vaccination. CDR3 DNA sequence: TGTGCCAGCAGCTTAGTGGGACAGGGGGGTTACGAGCAGTACTTC. Residues: CASSLVGQGGYEQYF.